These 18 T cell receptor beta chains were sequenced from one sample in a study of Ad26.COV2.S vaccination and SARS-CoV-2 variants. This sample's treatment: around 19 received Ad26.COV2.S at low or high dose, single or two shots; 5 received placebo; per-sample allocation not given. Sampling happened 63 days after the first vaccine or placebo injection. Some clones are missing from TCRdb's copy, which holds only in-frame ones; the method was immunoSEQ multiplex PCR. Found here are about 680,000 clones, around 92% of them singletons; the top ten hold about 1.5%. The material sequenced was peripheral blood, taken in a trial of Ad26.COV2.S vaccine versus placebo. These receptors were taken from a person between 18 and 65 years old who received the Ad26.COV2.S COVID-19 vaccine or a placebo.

This CDR3 is CASSYSGNEQFF. The CDR3, as DNA: TGTGCCAGCAGCTACAGCGGGAATGAGCAGTTCTTC. V gene TRBV9 combines with J gene TRBJ2-1, with D maybe TRBD2 (6 bases). V lost 4 bases and J lost 7, with 9 bases in between. Germline loops: CDR1 SGDLS, CDR2 YYNGEE. The CDR3 is 12 residues long.

The CDR3 loop reads CASSDSGTDTQYF. CDR3 in DNA: TGTGCCAGCAGTGATAGCGGCACAGATACGCAGTATTTT. This rearrangement joins TRBV28 to TRBJ2-3; D might be TRBD2 (5 bases). The CDR3 runs 13 residues. V lost 5 bases, J lost 1 base, and 7 bases lay in between. Germline V gene sequence: CDR1 MDHEN, CDR2 SYDVKM.

The CDR3 nucleotides read TGTGCCAGCAGCTTGGATGCGGGGGAGTTAGCCAAAAACATTCAGTACTTC. Its protein product is CASSLDAGELAKNIQYF. The rearrangement links TRBV5-4 to TRBJ2-4; 7 bases match TRBD2. Looked up from germline, CDR1 is SGHNT and CDR2 is YYREEE (reference sequence). The CDR3 runs 17 residues. The ends lost 0 bases at V and 0 bases at J; junction bases unmatched: 6.

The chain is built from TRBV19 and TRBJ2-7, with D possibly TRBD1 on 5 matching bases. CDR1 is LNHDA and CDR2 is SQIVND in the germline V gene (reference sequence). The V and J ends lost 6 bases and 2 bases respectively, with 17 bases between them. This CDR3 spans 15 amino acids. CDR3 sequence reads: CASRPTWGSTYEQYF. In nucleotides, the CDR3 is TGTGCCAGTAGACCAACTTGGGGCAGCACCTACGAGCAGTACTTC. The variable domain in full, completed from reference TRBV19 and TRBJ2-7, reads DGGITQSPKYLFRKEGQNVTLSCEQNLNHDAMYWYRQDPGQGLRLIYYSQIVNDFQKGDIAEGYSVSREKKESFPLTVTSAQKNPTAFYLCASRPTWGSTYEQYFGPGTRLTVT.

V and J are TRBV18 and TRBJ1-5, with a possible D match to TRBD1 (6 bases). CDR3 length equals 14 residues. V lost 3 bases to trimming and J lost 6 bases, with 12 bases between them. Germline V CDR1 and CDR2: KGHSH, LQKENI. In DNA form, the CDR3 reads TGTGCCAGCTCACCTAATTCAGGGGCTCAGCCCCAGCATTTT. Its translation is CASSPNSGAQPQHF.

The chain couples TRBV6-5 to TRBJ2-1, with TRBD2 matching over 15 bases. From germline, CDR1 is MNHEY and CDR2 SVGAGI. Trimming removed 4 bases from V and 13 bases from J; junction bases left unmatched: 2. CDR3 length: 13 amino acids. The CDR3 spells CASSSGLAGGQFF. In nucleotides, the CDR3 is TGTGCCAGCAGTTCGGGACTAGCGGGAGGCCAGTTCTTC.

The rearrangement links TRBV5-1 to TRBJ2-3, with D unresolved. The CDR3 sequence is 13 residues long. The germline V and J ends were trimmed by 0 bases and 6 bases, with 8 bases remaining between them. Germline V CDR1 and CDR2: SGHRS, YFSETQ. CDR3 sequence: CASSLGLEDTQYF. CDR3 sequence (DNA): TGCGCCAGCAGCTTGGGCCTTGAGGATACGCAGTATTTT. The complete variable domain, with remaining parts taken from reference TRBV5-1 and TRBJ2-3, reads KAGVTQTPRYLIKTRGQQVTLSCSPISGHRSVSWYQQTPGQGLQFLFEYFSETQRNKGNFPGRFSGRQFSNSRSEMNVSTLELGDSALYLCASSLGLEDTQYFGPGTRLTVL.

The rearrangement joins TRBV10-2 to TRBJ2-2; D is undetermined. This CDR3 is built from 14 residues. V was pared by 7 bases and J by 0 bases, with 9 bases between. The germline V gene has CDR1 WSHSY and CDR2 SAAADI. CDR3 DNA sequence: TGCGCCAGCAAAGGAGAACCGAACACCGGGGAGCTGTTTTTT. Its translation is CASKGEPNTGELFF.

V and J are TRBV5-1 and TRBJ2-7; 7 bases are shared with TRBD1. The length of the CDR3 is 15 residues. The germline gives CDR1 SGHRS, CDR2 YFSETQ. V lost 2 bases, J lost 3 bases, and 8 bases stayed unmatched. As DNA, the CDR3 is TGCGCCAGCAGCTTTCCCCGACAGGGTAACTACGAGCAGTACTTC. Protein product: CASSFPRQGNYEQYF. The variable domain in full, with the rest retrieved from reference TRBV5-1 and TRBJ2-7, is KAGVTQTPRYLIKTRGQQVTLSCSPISGHRSVSWYQQTPGQGLQFLFEYFSETQRNKGNFPGRFSGRQFSNSRSEMNVSTLELGDSALYLCASSFPRQGNYEQYFGPGTRLTVT.

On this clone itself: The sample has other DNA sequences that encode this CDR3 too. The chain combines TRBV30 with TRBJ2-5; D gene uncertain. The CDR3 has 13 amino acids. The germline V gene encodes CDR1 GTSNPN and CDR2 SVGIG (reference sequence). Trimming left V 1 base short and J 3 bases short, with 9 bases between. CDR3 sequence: CAWSGGLKETQYF. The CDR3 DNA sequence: TGTGCCTGGAGTGGCGGTCTAAAAGAGACCCAGTACTTC.

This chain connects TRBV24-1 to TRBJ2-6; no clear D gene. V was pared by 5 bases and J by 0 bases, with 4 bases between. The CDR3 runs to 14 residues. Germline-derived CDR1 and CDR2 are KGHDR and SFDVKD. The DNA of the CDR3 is TGTGCCACCAGTGGAAGCTCTGGGGCCAACGTCCTGACTTTC. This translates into CATSGSSGANVLTF.

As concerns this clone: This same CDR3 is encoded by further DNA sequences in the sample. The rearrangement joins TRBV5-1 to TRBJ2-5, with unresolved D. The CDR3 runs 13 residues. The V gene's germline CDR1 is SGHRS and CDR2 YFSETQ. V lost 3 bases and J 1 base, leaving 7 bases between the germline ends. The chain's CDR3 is CASSSGPQETQYF. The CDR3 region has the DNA TGCGCCAGCAGCTCGGGCCCCCAAGAGACCCAGTACTTC.

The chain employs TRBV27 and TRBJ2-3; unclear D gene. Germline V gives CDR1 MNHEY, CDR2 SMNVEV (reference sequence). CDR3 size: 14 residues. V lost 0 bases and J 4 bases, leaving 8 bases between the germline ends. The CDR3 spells CASSLSSRSDTQYF. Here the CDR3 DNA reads TGTGCCAGCAGTTTATCCTCAAGGTCAGATACGCAGTATTTT.

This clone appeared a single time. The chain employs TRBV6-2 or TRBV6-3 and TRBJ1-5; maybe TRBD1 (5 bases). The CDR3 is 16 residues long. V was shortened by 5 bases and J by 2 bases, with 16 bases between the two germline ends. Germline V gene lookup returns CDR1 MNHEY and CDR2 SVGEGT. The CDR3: CASSRPRGSGNQPQHF. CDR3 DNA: TGTGCCAGCAGTCGTCCGAGGGGATCAGGCAATCAGCCCCAGCATTTT.

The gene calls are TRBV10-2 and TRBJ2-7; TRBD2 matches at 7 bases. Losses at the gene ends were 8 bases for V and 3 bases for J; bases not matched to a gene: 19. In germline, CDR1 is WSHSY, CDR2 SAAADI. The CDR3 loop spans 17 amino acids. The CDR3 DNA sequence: TGCGCCAGCTCCGGACGTTCCCAAGCGGGATACGACTACGAGCAGTACTTC. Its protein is CASSGRSQAGYDYEQYF.

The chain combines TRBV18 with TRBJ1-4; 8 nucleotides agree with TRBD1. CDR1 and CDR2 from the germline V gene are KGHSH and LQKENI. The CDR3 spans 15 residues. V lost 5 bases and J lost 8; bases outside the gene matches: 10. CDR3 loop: CASSSTGTGWEKLFF. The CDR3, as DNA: TGTGCCAGCTCATCAACCGGGACAGGATGGGAAAAACTGTTTTTT.

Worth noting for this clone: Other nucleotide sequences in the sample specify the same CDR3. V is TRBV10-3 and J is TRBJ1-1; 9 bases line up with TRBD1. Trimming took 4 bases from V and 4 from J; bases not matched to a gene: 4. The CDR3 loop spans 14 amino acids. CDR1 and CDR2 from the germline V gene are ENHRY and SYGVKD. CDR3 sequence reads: CAISGTGVGTEAFF. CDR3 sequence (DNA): TGTGCCATCAGTGGGACAGGGGTCGGCACTGAAGCTTTCTTT.

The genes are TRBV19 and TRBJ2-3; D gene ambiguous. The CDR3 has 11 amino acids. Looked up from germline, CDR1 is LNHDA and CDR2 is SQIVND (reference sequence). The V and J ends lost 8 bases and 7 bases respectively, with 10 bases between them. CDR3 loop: CASGSANTQYF. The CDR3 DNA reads TGTGCCAGTGGTAGTGCGAATACGCAGTATTTT. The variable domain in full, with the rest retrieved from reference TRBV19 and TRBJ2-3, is DGGITQSPKYLFRKEGQNVTLSCEQNLNHDAMYWYRQDPGQGLRLIYYSQIVNDFQKGDIAEGYSVSREKKESFPLTVTSAQKNPTAFYLCASGSANTQYFGPGTRLTVL.